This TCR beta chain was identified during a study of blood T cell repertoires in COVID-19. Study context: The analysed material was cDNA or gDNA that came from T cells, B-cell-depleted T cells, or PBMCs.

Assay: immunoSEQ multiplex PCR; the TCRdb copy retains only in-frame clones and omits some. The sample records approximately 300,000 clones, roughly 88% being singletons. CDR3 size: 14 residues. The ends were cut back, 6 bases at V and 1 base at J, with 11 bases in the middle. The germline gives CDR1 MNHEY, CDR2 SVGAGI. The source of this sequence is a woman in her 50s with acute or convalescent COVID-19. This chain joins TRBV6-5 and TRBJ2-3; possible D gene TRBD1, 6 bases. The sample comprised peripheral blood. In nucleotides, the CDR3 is TGTGCCAGCAGAAACGAGGGGGGCACAGATACGCAGTATTTT. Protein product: CASRNEGGTDTQYF.